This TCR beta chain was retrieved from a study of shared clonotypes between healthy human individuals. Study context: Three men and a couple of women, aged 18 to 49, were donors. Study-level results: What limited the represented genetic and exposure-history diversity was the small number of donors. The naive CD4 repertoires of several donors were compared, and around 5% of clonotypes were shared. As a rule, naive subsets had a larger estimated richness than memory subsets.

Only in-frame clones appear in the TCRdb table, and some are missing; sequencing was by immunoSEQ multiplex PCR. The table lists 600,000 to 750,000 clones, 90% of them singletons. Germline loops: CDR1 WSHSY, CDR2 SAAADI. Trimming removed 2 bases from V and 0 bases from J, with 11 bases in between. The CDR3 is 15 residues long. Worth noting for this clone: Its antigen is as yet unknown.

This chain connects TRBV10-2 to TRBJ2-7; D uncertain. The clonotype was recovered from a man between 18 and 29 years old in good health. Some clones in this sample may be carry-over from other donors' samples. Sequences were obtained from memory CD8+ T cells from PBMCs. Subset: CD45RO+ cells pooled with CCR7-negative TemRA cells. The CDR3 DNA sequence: TGCGCCAGCAGTGAGGAATTGACGGGCTCCTACGAGCAGTACTTC. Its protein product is CASSEELTGSYEQYF.